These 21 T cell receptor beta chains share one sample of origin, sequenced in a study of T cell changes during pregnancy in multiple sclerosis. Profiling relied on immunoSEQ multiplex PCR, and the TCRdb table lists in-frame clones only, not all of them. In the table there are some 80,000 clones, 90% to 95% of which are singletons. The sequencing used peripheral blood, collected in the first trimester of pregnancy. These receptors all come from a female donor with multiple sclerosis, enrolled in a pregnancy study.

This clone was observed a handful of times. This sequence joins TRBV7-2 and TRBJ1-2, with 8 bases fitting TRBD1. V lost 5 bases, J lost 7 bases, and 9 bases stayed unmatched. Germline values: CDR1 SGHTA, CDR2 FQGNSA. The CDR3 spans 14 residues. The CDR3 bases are TGTGCCAGCAGCCTTACAGGGGGTGAGGGTGGCTACACCTTC. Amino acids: CASSLTGGEGGYTF.

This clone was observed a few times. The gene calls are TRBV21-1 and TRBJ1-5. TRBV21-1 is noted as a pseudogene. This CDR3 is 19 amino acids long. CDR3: CASSKSGGRRGVSNQPQHF. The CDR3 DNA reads TGTGCCAGCAGCAAATCGGGGGGGCGGCGTGGTGTTAGCAATCAGCCCCAGCATTTT.

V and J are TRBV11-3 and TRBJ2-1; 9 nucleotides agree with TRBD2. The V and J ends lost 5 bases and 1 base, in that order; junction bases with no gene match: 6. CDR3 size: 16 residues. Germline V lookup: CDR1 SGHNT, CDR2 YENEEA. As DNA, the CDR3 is TGTGCCAGCAGCCCCGGACTAGCGAGGTCCTACAATGAGCAGTTCTTC. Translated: CASSPGLARSYNEQFF.

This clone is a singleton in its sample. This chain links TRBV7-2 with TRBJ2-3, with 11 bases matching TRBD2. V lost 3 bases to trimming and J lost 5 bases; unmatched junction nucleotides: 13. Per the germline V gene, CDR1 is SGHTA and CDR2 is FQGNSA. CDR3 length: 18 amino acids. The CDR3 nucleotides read TGTGCCAGCAGCTTTAGAGGGGTTAGCGGGGGGGCCGGAGATACGCAGTATTTT. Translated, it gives CASSFRGVSGGAGDTQYF.

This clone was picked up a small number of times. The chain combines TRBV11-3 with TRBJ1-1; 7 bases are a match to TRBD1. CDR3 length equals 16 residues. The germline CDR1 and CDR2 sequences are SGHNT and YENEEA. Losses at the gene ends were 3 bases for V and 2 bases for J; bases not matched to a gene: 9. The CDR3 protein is CASSFSGTASNTEAFF. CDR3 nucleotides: TGTGCCAGCAGCTTTTCAGGGACAGCGTCAAACACTGAAGCTTTCTTT. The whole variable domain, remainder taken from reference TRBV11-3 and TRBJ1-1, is EAGVVQSPRYKIIEKKQPVAFWCNPISGHNTLYWYLQNLGQGPELLIRYENEEAVDDSQLPKDRFSAERLKGVDSTLKIQPAELGDSAVYLCASSFSGTASNTEAFFGQGTRLTVV.

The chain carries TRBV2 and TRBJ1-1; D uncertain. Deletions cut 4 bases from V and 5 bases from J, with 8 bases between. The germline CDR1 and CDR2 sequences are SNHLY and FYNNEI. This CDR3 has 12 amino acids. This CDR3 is CASSVGGTEAFF. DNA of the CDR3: TGTGCCAGCAGTGTCGGCGGGACTGAAGCTTTCTTT.

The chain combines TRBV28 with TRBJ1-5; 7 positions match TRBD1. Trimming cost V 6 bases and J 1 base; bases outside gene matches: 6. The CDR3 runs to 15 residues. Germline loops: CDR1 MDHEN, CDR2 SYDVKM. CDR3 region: CASRHRGGSNQPQHF. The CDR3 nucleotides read TGTGCCAGCAGGCACAGGGGAGGAAGCAATCAGCCCCAGCATTTT.

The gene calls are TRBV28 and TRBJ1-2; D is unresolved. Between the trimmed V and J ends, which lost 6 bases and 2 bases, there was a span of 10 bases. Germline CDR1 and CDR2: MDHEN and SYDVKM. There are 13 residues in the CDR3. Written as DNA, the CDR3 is TGTGCCAGCAGCCCCGGGAAGAACTATGGCTACACCTTC. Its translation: CASSPGKNYGYTF.

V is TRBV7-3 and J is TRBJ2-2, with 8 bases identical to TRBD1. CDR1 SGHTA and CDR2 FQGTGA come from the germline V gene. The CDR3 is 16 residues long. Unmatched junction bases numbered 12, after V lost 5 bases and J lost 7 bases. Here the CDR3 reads CASSRGAGGLDGELFF. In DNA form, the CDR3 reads TGTGCCAGCAGCCGAGGGGCAGGGGGCCTCGACGGGGAGCTGTTTTTT.

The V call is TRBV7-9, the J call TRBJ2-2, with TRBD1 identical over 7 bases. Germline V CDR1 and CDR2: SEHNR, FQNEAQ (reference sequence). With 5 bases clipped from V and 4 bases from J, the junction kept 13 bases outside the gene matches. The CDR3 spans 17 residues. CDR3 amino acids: CASSPPGGIFVTGELFF. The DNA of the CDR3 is TGTGCCAGCAGCCCCCCAGGGGGTATATTTGTCACCGGGGAGCTGTTTTTT.

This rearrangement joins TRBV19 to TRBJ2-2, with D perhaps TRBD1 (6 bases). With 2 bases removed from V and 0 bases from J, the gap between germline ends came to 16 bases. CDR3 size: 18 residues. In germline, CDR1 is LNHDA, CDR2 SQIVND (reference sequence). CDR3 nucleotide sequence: TGTGCCAGTAGTATACAGGGGATCGGGGTCGCGAACACCGGGGAGCTGTTTTTT. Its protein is CASSIQGIGVANTGELFF.

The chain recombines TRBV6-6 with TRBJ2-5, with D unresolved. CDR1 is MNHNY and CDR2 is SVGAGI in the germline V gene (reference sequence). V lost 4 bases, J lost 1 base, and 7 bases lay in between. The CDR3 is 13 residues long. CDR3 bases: TGTGCCAGCAGTTGGAGACGCCAAGAGACCCAGTACTTC. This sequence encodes CASSWRRQETQYF.

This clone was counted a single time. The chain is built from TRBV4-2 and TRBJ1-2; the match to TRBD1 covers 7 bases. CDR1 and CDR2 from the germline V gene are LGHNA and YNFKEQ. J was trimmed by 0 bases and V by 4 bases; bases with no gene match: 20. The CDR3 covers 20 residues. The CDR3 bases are TGTGCCAGCAGCCCCTCCCCCGCGGGGAAAGGGACAGTCGCTAACTATGGCTACACCTTC. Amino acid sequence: CASSPSPAGKGTVANYGYTF.

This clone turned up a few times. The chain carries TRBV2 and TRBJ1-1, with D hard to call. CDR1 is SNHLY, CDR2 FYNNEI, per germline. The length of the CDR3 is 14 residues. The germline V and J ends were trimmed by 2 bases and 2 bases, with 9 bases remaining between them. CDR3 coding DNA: TGTGCCAGCAGTGAATCGAGGGTAAACACTGAAGCTTTCTTT. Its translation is CASSESRVNTEAFF.

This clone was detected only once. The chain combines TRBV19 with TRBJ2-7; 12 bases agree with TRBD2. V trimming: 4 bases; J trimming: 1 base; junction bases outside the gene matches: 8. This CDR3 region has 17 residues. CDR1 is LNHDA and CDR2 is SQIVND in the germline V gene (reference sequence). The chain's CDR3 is CASSRKTSGRSSYEQYF. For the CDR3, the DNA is TGTGCCAGTAGTAGGAAGACTAGCGGGAGAAGTTCCTACGAGCAGTACTTC. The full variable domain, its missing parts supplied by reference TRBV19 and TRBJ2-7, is DGGITQSPKYLFRKEGQNVTLSCEQNLNHDAMYWYRQDPGQGLRLIYYSQIVNDFQKGDIAEGYSVSREKKESFPLTVTSAQKNPTAFYLCASSRKTSGRSSYEQYFGPGTRLTVT.

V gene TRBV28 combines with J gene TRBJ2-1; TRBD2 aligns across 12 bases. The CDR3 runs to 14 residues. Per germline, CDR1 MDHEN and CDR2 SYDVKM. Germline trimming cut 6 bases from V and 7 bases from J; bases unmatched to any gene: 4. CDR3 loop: CASRRLAGENEQFF. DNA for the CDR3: TGTGCCAGCAGGAGACTAGCGGGAGAAAATGAGCAGTTCTTC.

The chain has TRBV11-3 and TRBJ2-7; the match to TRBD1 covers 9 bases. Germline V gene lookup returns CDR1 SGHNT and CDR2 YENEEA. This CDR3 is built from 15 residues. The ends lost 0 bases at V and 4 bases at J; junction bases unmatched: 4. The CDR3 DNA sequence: TGTGCCAGCAGCTTAGAAGGGACAGGGAATTACGAGCAGTACTTC. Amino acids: CASSLEGTGNYEQYF.

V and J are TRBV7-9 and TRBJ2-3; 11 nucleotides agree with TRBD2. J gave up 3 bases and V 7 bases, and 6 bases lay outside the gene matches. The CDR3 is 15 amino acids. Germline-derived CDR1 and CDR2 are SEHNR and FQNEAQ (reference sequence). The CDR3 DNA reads TGTGCCAGCATCAGTAGCGGGAGGGATACAGATACGCAGTATTTT. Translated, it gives CASISSGRDTDTQYF.

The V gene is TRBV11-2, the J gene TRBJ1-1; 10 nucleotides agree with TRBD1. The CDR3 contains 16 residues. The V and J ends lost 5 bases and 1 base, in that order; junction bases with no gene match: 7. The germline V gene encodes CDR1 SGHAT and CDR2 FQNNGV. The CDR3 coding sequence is TGTGCCAGCAGCCCCGGGACAGGGGCTTGGAACACTGAAGCTTTCTTT. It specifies CASSPGTGAWNTEAFF.

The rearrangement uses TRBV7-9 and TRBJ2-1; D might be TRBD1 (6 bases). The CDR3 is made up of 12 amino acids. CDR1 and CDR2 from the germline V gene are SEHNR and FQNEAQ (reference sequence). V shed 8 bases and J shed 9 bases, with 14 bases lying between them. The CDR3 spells CASGRTGIEQFF. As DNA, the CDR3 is TGTGCCAGCGGGCGAACAGGGATTGAGCAGTTCTTC.

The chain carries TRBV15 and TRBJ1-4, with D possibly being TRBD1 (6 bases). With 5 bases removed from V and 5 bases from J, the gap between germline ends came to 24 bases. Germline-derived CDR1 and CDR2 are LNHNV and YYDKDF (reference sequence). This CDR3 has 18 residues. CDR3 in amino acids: CATSGLAGADTKNEKLFF. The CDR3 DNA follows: TGTGCCACCAGCGGCTTAGCAGGGGCCGACACGAAAAATGAAAAACTGTTTTTT.